The 28 T cell receptor beta chains in this list originate from one sample, sequenced in a study of T cell changes during pregnancy in multiple sclerosis. The assay was immunoSEQ multiplex PCR, and TCRdb's table has in-frame clones only and misses some. The sample has 45,000 to 65,000 clones; 92% are singletons. This sample comprised CD4+ T cells from peripheral blood mononuclear cells, obtained in the third trimester of pregnancy. The receptor set was obtained from a female donor with multiple sclerosis, enrolled in a pregnancy study.

V is TRBV6-1 and J is TRBJ2-7; a weak D match, TRBD1 (6 bases). This CDR3 contains 12 residues. V was cut by 9 bases and J by 3 bases, with 12 bases left in between. CDR1 and CDR2 (germline): MNHNS, SASEGT. As DNA, the CDR3 is TGTGCCAGTGACAGGAGCCACTACGAGCAGTACTTC. It yields the protein CASDRSHYEQYF.

This clone has a handful of counts. The V call is TRBV9, the J call TRBJ2-2, with TRBD2 matching over 7 bases. The CDR3 runs to 18 residues. With V trimmed by 4 bases and J by 1 base, 13 bases remained unmatched. CDR1 is SGDLS, CDR2 YYNGEE, per germline. CDR3 amino acids: CASSLKGRSGVNTGELFF. In DNA form, the CDR3 reads TGTGCCAGCAGCCTGAAGGGGAGAAGCGGGGTGAACACCGGGGAGCTGTTTTTT. The full variable domain, its missing parts supplied by reference TRBV9 and TRBJ2-2, is DSGVTQTPKHLITATGQRVTLRCSPRSGDLSVYWYQQSLDQGLQFLIQYYNGEERAKGNILERFSAQQFPDLHSELNLSSLELGDSALYFCASSLKGRSGVNTGELFFGEGSRLTVL.

V usage is TRBV19 and J usage is TRBJ1-1, with a tentative D call TRBD1 (6 bases). V was shortened by 5 bases and J by 1 base, with 11 bases between the two germline ends. The CDR3 spans 14 residues. The V gene's germline CDR1 is LNHDA and CDR2 SQIVND (reference sequence). The CDR3 region is CASSVRDTNTEAFF. The DNA of the CDR3 is TGTGCCAGTAGTGTCCGGGACACGAACACTGAAGCTTTCTTT.

The chain uses TRBV7-9 and TRBJ1-2; maybe TRBD1 (5 bases). The germline gives CDR1 SEHNR, CDR2 FQNEAQ (reference sequence). The CDR3 runs 15 residues. Between the trimmed V and J ends, which lost 5 bases and 5 bases, there was a span of 18 bases. DNA for the CDR3: TGTGCCAGCAGCCACATATCAACAGGATCTTATGGCTACACCTTC. Translation gives CASSHISTGSYGYTF.

This chain links TRBV9 with TRBJ2-3; 12 bases are a match to TRBD2. The germline gives CDR1 SGDLS, CDR2 YYNGEE. V shed 0 bases, J shed 0 bases, and the junction held 2 bases outside the gene matches. The CDR3 runs to 17 residues. The CDR3 region has the DNA TGTGCCAGCAGCGTAGGGACTAGCGGGGCGAGCACAGATACGCAGTATTTT. As protein: CASSVGTSGASTDTQYF.

This clone occurred once. V and J are TRBV5-5 and TRBJ2-7, with TRBD2 matching 14 bases. V was pared by 4 bases and J by 5 bases, with 8 bases of the junction left unmatched. Germline values: CDR1 SGHKS, CDR2 YYEKEE (reference sequence). The CDR3 has 16 amino acids. The DNA of the CDR3 is TGTGCCAGCAGCCGGACTAGCGGGGGGAACGGGCACGAGCAGTACTTC. Translating gives CASSRTSGGNGHEQYF.

The chain has TRBV19 and TRBJ1-2; D uncertain. The CDR3 loop spans 15 amino acids. Germline assignment: CDR1 LNHDA and CDR2 SQIVND (reference sequence). V dropped 0 bases and J dropped 2 bases, with 10 bases sitting between them. CDR3 in amino acids: CASSIETLSNYGYTF. Written as DNA, the CDR3 is TGTGCCAGTAGTATAGAGACACTCAGCAACTATGGCTACACCTTC.

The chain combines TRBV6-6 with TRBJ2-7; 9 bases line up with TRBD1. In germline, CDR1 is MNHNY, CDR2 SVGAGI (reference sequence). The CDR3 loop spans 15 amino acids. V lost 2 bases to trimming and J lost 2 bases; unmatched junction nucleotides: 4. The CDR3 region has the DNA TGTGCCAGCAGTTACATGGGACAGGGAACCTACGAGCAGTACTTC. It translates to CASSYMGQGTYEQYF.

The CDR3 protein is CASREGIDEQFF. CDR3 nucleotides: TGTGCCAGTAGGGAGGGTATCGATGAGCAGTTCTTC. The chain links TRBV19 to TRBJ2-1; a possible D gene is TRBD2 (6 bases). V shed 6 bases and J shed 8 bases, with 11 bases lying between them. The CDR3 length is 12 residues. Germline values: CDR1 LNHDA, CDR2 SQIVND (reference sequence). The full variable domain, in which reference TRBV19 and TRBJ2-1 provide the parts outside the CDR3, is DGGITQSPKYLFRKEGQNVTLSCEQNLNHDAMYWYRQDPGQGLRLIYYSQIVNDFQKGDIAEGYSVSREKKESFPLTVTSAQKNPTAFYLCASREGIDEQFFGPGTRLTVL.

CDR3 nucleotides: TGTGCCATCAGTGGCGGGGGACAAAAAGACACTGAAGCTTTCTTT. Translating gives CAISGGGQKDTEAFF. This chain uses TRBV10-3 with TRBJ1-1; D possibly corresponds to TRBD1 (6 bases). Trimming took off 4 bases at V and 3 bases at J, with 15 bases between the two ends. The CDR3 extends over 15 amino acids. The germline CDR1 and CDR2 sequences are ENHRY and SYGVKD.

This sequence joins TRBV28 and TRBJ2-1, with D maybe TRBD2 (5 bases). There are 16 residues in the CDR3. V was clipped by 8 bases and J by 0 bases, with 17 bases between them. The germline CDR1 and CDR2 sequences are MDHEN and SYDVKM. CDR3 bases: TGTGCCAGCCAACTCGGAGGCCTTAGCTCCTACAATGAGCAGTTCTTC. Residues: CASQLGGLSSYNEQFF. The whole variable domain, filled in from reference TRBV28 and TRBJ2-1, reads DVKVTQSSRYLVKRTGEKVFLECVQDMDHENMFWYRQDPGLGLRLIYFSYDVKMKEKGDIPEGYSVSREKKERFSLILESASTNQTSMYLCASQLGGLSSYNEQFFGPGTRLTVL.

The V gene is TRBV6-6, the J gene TRBJ1-1; D call uncertain. The CDR3 covers 13 residues. V dropped 5 bases and J dropped 2 bases, with 9 bases sitting between them. Germline assignment: CDR1 MNHNY and CDR2 SVGAGI (reference sequence). CDR3 DNA sequence: TGTGCCAGCAGTCAGGATCGCAACACTGAAGCTTTCTTT. This translates into CASSQDRNTEAFF.

The gene calls are TRBV5-1 and TRBJ1-2; TRBD1 aligns across 9 bases. This CDR3 has 11 residues. After removal of 7 bases from V and 7 bases from J, the junction contained 2 bases not matched to a gene. Germline CDR1 and CDR2: SGHRS and YFSETQ. CDR3 sequence: CASRQGGGYTF. The CDR3, as DNA: TGCGCCAGCCGACAGGGGGGTGGCTACACCTTC.

This rearrangement joins TRBV5-1 to TRBJ1-6; 9 bases match TRBD1. The CDR3 spans 15 residues. J was trimmed by 5 bases and V by 4 bases; bases with no gene match: 4. The germline V gene encodes CDR1 SGHRS and CDR2 YFSETQ. Written as DNA, the CDR3 is TGCGCCAGCAGCCCCGGGACAGGGAATAATTCACCCCTCCACTTT. It codes for CASSPGTGNNSPLHF. Variable domain in full (rest from reference TRBV5-1 and TRBJ1-6): KAGVTQTPRYLIKTRGQQVTLSCSPISGHRSVSWYQQTPGQGLQFLFEYFSETQRNKGNFPGRFSGRQFSNSRSEMNVSTLELGDSALYLCASSPGTGNNSPLHFGNGTRLTVT.

The chain uses TRBV9 and TRBJ1-1; no clear D. The CDR3 runs to 14 residues. Germline CDR1 and CDR2: SGDLS and YYNGEE. Deletions cut 1 base from V and 7 bases from J, with 14 bases between. CDR3 residues: CASSVILTVSEAFF. CDR3 in DNA: TGTGCCAGCAGCGTAATACTCACGGTGAGTGAAGCTTTCTTT. The whole variable domain, remainder taken from reference TRBV9 and TRBJ1-1, is DSGVTQTPKHLITATGQRVTLRCSPRSGDLSVYWYQQSLDQGLQFLIQYYNGEERAKGNILERFSAQQFPDLHSELNLSSLELGDSALYFCASSVILTVSEAFFGQGTRLTVV.

This chain connects TRBV29-1 to TRBJ1-2; 7 nucleotides align to TRBD1. Trimming took 6 bases from V and 3 from J; bases not matched to a gene: 10. The CDR3 spans 14 residues. CDR1 and CDR2 from the germline V gene are SQVTM and ANQGSEA. CDR3: CSVTQGGEYYGYTF. CDR3 DNA sequence: TGCAGCGTGACTCAAGGGGGCGAGTACTATGGCTACACCTTC.

This chain links TRBV7-8 with TRBJ2-7; D gene uncertain. Germline assignment: CDR1 SGHVS and CDR2 FQNEAQ. V was pared by 5 bases and J by 1 base, with 6 bases between. This CDR3 has 12 residues. The CDR3 loop is CASSGRSYEQYF. The CDR3, as DNA: TGTGCCAGCAGCGGCCGTTCCTACGAGCAGTACTTC.

DNA of the CDR3: TGTGCCAGCAGCTTAGCTGCGGGGGGAGACTACGAGCAGTACTTC. This encodes CASSLAAGGDYEQYF. J is TRBJ2-7 and V is TRBV7-2; 8 nucleotides agree with TRBD2. J was trimmed by 3 bases and V by 0 bases; bases with no gene match: 4. Germline CDR1 SGHTA, CDR2 FQGNSA. CDR3 length equals 15 residues.

The chain carries TRBV2 and TRBJ1-3; 8 bases fit TRBD1. CDR3 length equals 17 residues. Germline V lookup: CDR1 SNHLY, CDR2 FYNNEI. V lost 10 bases and J lost 0; bases outside the gene matches: 14. DNA for the CDR3: TGTGCCAACCTAGTCCCGGGACAGGATTCCTCTGGAAACACCATATATTTT. It is translated as CANLVPGQDSSGNTIYF.

Here the CDR3 reads CASSSGPTNEKLFF. The CDR3 region has the DNA TGTGCCAGCAGCTCAGGGCCCACTAATGAAAAACTGTTTTTT. The chain carries TRBV9 and TRBJ1-4, with D possibly matching TRBD1 (5 bases). The germline CDR1 and CDR2 sequences are SGDLS and YYNGEE. Trimming removed 4 bases from V and 2 bases from J, with 9 bases in between. The CDR3 extends over 14 amino acids.

The chain combines TRBV19 with TRBJ1-3; D is unresolved. V was trimmed by 7 bases and J by 0 bases, leaving 10 bases between them. CDR3 length equals 14 residues. Germline CDR1 LNHDA, CDR2 SQIVND (reference sequence). CDR3 nucleotides: TGTGCCAGTAATTCCGGGAGCTCTGGAAACACCATATATTTT. Translated: CASNSGSSGNTIYF.

This chain connects TRBV19 to TRBJ1-5; the match to TRBD1 covers 9 bases. V trimming: 11 bases; J trimming: 7 bases; junction bases outside the gene matches: 12. Germline assignment: CDR1 LNHDA and CDR2 SQIVND (reference sequence). The CDR3 runs 14 residues. CDR3 DNA sequence: TGTGCCGGGGGCCCGGGACAGGGCGGACAGCCCCAGCATTTT. It yields the protein CAGGPGQGGQPQHF. The variable domain in full, completed from reference TRBV19 and TRBJ1-5, reads DGGITQSPKYLFRKEGQNVTLSCEQNLNHDAMYWYRQDPGQGLRLIYYSQIVNDFQKGDIAEGYSVSREKKESFPLTVTSAQKNPTAFYLCAGGPGQGGQPQHFGDGTRLSIL.

The chain links TRBV18 to TRBJ1-3; 7 positions agree with TRBD1. Germline CDR1 is KGHSH and CDR2 is LQKENI. The CDR3 consists of 15 residues. J lost 6 bases, V lost 2 bases, and 7 bases had no gene match. CDR3 loop: CASSPVQGGVNTIYF. CDR3 DNA sequence: TGTGCCAGCTCACCAGTTCAGGGGGGAGTAAACACCATATATTTT.

V is TRBV5-4 and J is TRBJ1-5; no firm D call. V dropped 1 base and J dropped 4 bases, with 6 bases sitting between them. CDR1 and CDR2 from the germline V gene are SGHNT and YYREEE (reference sequence). This CDR3 spans 13 amino acids. This CDR3 reads CASSLNKNQPQHF. CDR3 sequence (DNA): TGTGCCAGCAGCTTGAACAAAAATCAGCCCCAGCATTTT.

The V gene is TRBV18, the J gene TRBJ1-3; D may be TRBD1 (5 bases). V shed 0 bases and J shed 1 base, with 10 bases lying between them. CDR1 and CDR2 (germline): KGHSH, LQKENI. This CDR3 spans 16 amino acids. The CDR3 nucleotides read TGTGCCAGCTCACCACCGGGACTTCGATCTGGAAACACCATATATTTT. Translation: CASSPPGLRSGNTIYF. Full variable domain (missing parts from reference TRBV18 and TRBJ1-3): NAGVMQNPRHLVRRRGQEARLRCSPMKGHSHVYWYRQLPEEGLKFMVYLQKENIIDESGMPKERFSAEFPKEGPSILRIQQVVRGDSAAYFCASSPPGLRSGNTIYFGEGSWLTVV.

The chain has TRBV30 and TRBJ1-6; no reliable D call. The CDR3 is 13 residues long. The germline V and J ends were trimmed by 2 bases and 8 bases, with 10 bases remaining between them. CDR1 and CDR2 (germline): GTSNPN, SVGIG (reference sequence). Here the CDR3 DNA reads TGTGCCTGGAGTCTTGACGGGGATTCACCCCTCCACTTT. Amino acid sequence: CAWSLDGDSPLHF.

This rearrangement joins TRBV6-5 to TRBJ1-5, with D possibly TRBD1 on 6 matching bases. The CDR3 is made up of 15 amino acids. Germline V lookup: CDR1 MNHEY, CDR2 SVGAGI. V lost 7 bases and J 7 bases, leaving 20 bases between the germline ends. The DNA of the CDR3 is TGTGCCAGCACCTCCAGGGGTGCGTTGGGACAGCCCCAGCATTTT. This gives the protein CASTSRGALGQPQHF.

The chain uses TRBV11-2 and TRBJ1-5; D is unresolved. The germline gives CDR1 SGHAT, CDR2 FQNNGV. Trimming removed 4 bases at V and 1 base at J, with 5 bases between. CDR3 length: 13 amino acids. The CDR3 is CASSSQSNQPQHF. As DNA, the CDR3 is TGTGCCAGCAGCTCCCAGAGCAATCAGCCCCAGCATTTT.